The source of this T cell receptor beta chain is a study of cytomegalovirus exposure and HLA in healthy donors. This clone was picked up a small number of times. The antigen remains unidentified. Vbeta (60) and Jbeta (13) primers were used in the PCR. The repertoire was sequenced with immunoSEQ multiplex PCR; TCRdb's copy has only in-frame clones and lacks some. This table has over 100,000 clones, approximately 72% appearing once. Everyone who donated was a healthy bone marrow donor. General study points: Across donors, sequencing depth was assumed by presence/absence analyses to be roughly uniform. Previously analyzed data showed that most TCR beta V segments were productive at a frequency of about 90% or about 30%.

The material sequenced was PBMCs. The receptor's source is a man younger than 30 in good health and CMV-seronegative.

CDR3 DNA: TGTGCCAGCTCACCACTTGGACAGGGGGCCCCTTGGGAGCAGTACTTC. Its translation: CASSPLGQGAPWEQYF. The chain combines TRBV18 with TRBJ2-7, with TRBD1 matching over 11 bases. The CDR3 is made up of 16 amino acids. The ends lost 1 base at V and 7 bases at J; junction bases unmatched: 9. Germline values: CDR1 KGHSH, CDR2 LQKENI.